This T cell receptor (beta chain) is from a study of T-cell reconstitution after alpha-beta-depleted transplantation in children. CDR3 length: 14 residues. The J segment lost 0 bases and the V segment lost 11 bases, leaving 6 bases of the junction unmatched. Germline CDR1 and CDR2: SEHNR and FQNEAQ (reference sequence). The table lists this clonotype with many counts. Preparing the TCRbeta library involved the use of unique molecular identifiers. TCRdb recomputed calls from the PCR reads with MiXCR, one row per CDR3 protein. Of nearly 200,000 distinct CDR3 sequences listed, 5.5% to 7% are singletons. The rearrangement joins TRBV7-9 to TRBJ2-5, with TRBD1 identical over 10 bases. This clonotype was obtained from a girl under three years old with combined immunodeficiency, due to receive a stem cell transplant. The material sequenced was PBMCs, taken before TCRalphabeta/CD19-depleted stem cell transplant. This CDR3 reads CAASGTGDQETQYF. The CDR3 DNA is TGTGCCGCTTCCGGGACAGGGGACCAAGAGACCCAGTACTTC.